The rows below give T cell receptor beta chains drawn from one sample of a study of spatial heterogeneity in lung cancer. TCRdb itself ran the 5' RACE reads through MiXCR, one entry per CDR3 protein. Of around 12,000 distinct CDR3 sequences in the sample, around an eighth are singletons; the top ten hold 2% to 3%. The starting material was PBMCs, obtained at surgery. The receptors here all came from a female donor with early-stage non-small cell lung cancer. CDR3s include the opening cysteine and the closing phenylalanine or tryptophan. The order of the fields is D gene, J gene, CDR3 length, clone size, V gene, CDR3 protein, CDR3 DNA. A D gene is named only where the DNA matches it firmly. Expanded clones are given a class, and other clones once, few, many or no size at all.

D gene: -; J gene: TRBJ2-2; CDR3 length: 14; clone size: medium-sized; V gene: TRBV6-2/TRBV6-3; CDR3 protein: CASTLLKNTGELFF; CDR3 DNA: TGTGCCAGCACCCTCCTTAAGAACACCGGGGAGCTGTTTTTT
D gene: TRBD2; J gene: TRBJ2-5; CDR3 length: 13; clone size: few; V gene: TRBV29-1; CDR3 protein: CSVVTSGFGTQYF; CDR3 DNA: TGCAGCGTTGTGACTAGCGGCTTTGGGACCCAGTACTTC
D gene: -; J gene: TRBJ1-1; CDR3 length: 12; clone size: many; V gene: TRBV3-1; CDR3 protein: CASNLQGAEAFF; CDR3 DNA: TGTGCCAGCAACTTACAGGGCGCTGAAGCTTTCTTT
D gene: TRBD2; J gene: TRBJ2-5; CDR3 length: 18; clone size: medium-sized; V gene: TRBV20-1; CDR3 protein: CSARPRMALAGVQETQYF; CDR3 DNA: TGCAGTGCTAGACCCAGGATGGCCCTAGCGGGGGTCCAAGAGACCCAGTACTTC
D gene: -; J gene: TRBJ2-1; CDR3 length: 14; clone size: -; V gene: TRBV20-1; CDR3 protein: CSALRGTTSNEQFF; CDR3 DNA: TGCAGTGCCTTAAGGGGGACTACCAGCAATGAGCAGTTCTTC
D gene: TRBD2; J gene: TRBJ2-1; CDR3 length: 15; clone size: many; V gene: TRBV28; CDR3 protein: CASKGPGLAKDEQFF; CDR3 DNA: TGTGCCAGCAAGGGGCCGGGACTAGCGAAGGATGAGCAGTTCTTC
D gene: -; J gene: TRBJ1-1; CDR3 length: 17; clone size: few; V gene: TRBV6-5; CDR3 protein: CASLPEWAGLTNTEAFF; CDR3 DNA: TGTGCCAGCCTCCCAGAATGGGCAGGCCTTACGAACACTGAAGCTTTCTTT
D gene: TRBD1; J gene: TRBJ1-5; CDR3 length: 14; clone size: -; V gene: TRBV29-1; CDR3 protein: CSVGGGEGNQPQHF; CDR3 DNA: TGCAGCGTTGGAGGGGGCGAAGGCAATCAGCCCCAGCATTTT
D gene: TRBD2; J gene: TRBJ2-1; CDR3 length: 19; clone size: -; V gene: TRBV28; CDR3 protein: CASSPTLTREGPSYNEQFF; CDR3 DNA: TGTGCCAGCAGTCCAACCCTAACGCGGGAGGGCCCCTCCTACAATGAGCAGTTCTTC
D gene: -; J gene: TRBJ2-7; CDR3 length: 15; clone size: medium-sized; V gene: TRBV3-1; CDR3 protein: CASSQDLSRGHEQYF; CDR3 DNA: TGTGCCAGCAGCCAAGATCTATCCCGCGGCCACGAGCAGTACTTC
D gene: -; J gene: TRBJ2-2; CDR3 length: 14; clone size: medium-sized; V gene: TRBV3-1; CDR3 protein: CASSPNRDTGELFF; CDR3 DNA: TGTGCCAGCAGCCCGAACCGGGACACCGGGGAGCTGTTTTTT
D gene: -; J gene: TRBJ2-3; CDR3 length: 16; clone size: medium-sized; V gene: TRBV28; CDR3 protein: CASAETTGLEGYTQYF; CDR3 DNA: TGTGCCAGCGCAGAAACGACAGGCCTCGAAGGATATACGCAGTATTTT
D gene: -; J gene: TRBJ1-2; CDR3 length: 16; clone size: many; V gene: TRBV29-1; CDR3 protein: CSVEGGAPQSNYGYTF; CDR3 DNA: TGCAGCGTTGAAGGCGGGGCACCCCAGTCAAACTATGGCTACACCTTC
D gene: -; J gene: TRBJ2-1; CDR3 length: 14; clone size: medium-sized; V gene: TRBV4-1; CDR3 protein: CASSQYGSYNEQFF; CDR3 DNA: TGCGCCAGCAGCCAATATGGGAGCTACAATGAGCAGTTCTTC
D gene: -; J gene: TRBJ2-4; CDR3 length: 12; clone size: many; V gene: TRBV28; CDR3 protein: CASRAEWHIQYF; CDR3 DNA: TGTGCCAGCAGGGCAGAATGGCACATTCAGTACTTC
D gene: -; J gene: TRBJ2-7; CDR3 length: 10; clone size: many; V gene: TRBV29-1; CDR3 protein: CSVGTDEQYF; CDR3 DNA: TGCAGCGTGGGGACGGACGAGCAGTACTTC
D gene: -; J gene: TRBJ1-2; CDR3 length: 13; clone size: many; V gene: TRBV6-6; CDR3 protein: CASSQQGDYGYTF; CDR3 DNA: TGTGCCAGCAGCCAACAGGGAGACTATGGCTACACCTTC
D gene: TRBD2; J gene: TRBJ2-2; CDR3 length: 14; clone size: medium-sized; V gene: TRBV7-2; CDR3 protein: CASTLAANTGELFF; CDR3 DNA: TGTGCCAGCACCCTAGCGGCTAACACCGGGGAGCTGTTTTTT
D gene: TRBD1; J gene: TRBJ1-5; CDR3 length: 14; clone size: -; V gene: TRBV20-1; CDR3 protein: CSASRGTVNQPQHF; CDR3 DNA: TGCAGTGCTAGCCGCGGGACAGTGAATCAGCCCCAGCATTTT
D gene: TRBD1; J gene: TRBJ2-2; CDR3 length: 12; clone size: few; V gene: TRBV29-1; CDR3 protein: CSVHRGTGELFF; CDR3 DNA: TGCAGCGTCCACAGGGGAACCGGGGAGCTGTTTTTT
D gene: -; J gene: TRBJ1-1; CDR3 length: 13; clone size: many; V gene: TRBV7-6; CDR3 protein: CASSPQHNTEAFF; CDR3 DNA: TGTGCCAGCAGCCCTCAACATAACACTGAAGCTTTCTTT
D gene: -; J gene: TRBJ2-3; CDR3 length: 15; clone size: -; V gene: TRBV27; CDR3 protein: CASSFQMDRRDTQYF; CDR3 DNA: TGTGCCAGCAGTTTCCAGATGGACCGGAGAGATACGCAGTATTTT
D gene: -; J gene: TRBJ1-2; CDR3 length: 11; clone size: medium-sized; V gene: TRBV7-9; CDR3 protein: CASSLSFGYTF; CDR3 DNA: TGTGCCAGCAGCTTATCGTTCGGCTACACCTTC
D gene: -; J gene: TRBJ2-7; CDR3 length: 15; clone size: many; V gene: TRBV5-5; CDR3 protein: CASSPSVDPIYEQYF; CDR3 DNA: TGTGCCAGCAGCCCGAGCGTGGACCCGATCTACGAGCAGTACTTC
D gene: -; J gene: TRBJ2-7; CDR3 length: 14; clone size: many; V gene: TRBV7-2; CDR3 protein: CASSLAANSYEQYF; CDR3 DNA: TGTGCCAGCAGCTTAGCGGCTAACTCCTACGAGCAGTACTTC
D gene: TRBD2; J gene: TRBJ2-1; CDR3 length: 16; clone size: many; V gene: TRBV15; CDR3 protein: CATSREFTSGYNEQFF; CDR3 DNA: TGTGCCACCAGCAGAGAATTCACTAGCGGATACAATGAGCAGTTCTTC
D gene: -; J gene: TRBJ2-1; CDR3 length: 14; clone size: many; V gene: TRBV7-2; CDR3 protein: CASSLGSAGLPLFF; CDR3 DNA: TGTGCCAGCAGCTTAGGATCGGCGGGATTACCCCTGTTCTTC
D gene: TRBD2; J gene: TRBJ2-3; CDR3 length: 13; clone size: few; V gene: TRBV11-1; CDR3 protein: CASAGASTDTQYF; CDR3 DNA: TGTGCCAGCGCGGGAGCGAGTACAGATACGCAGTATTTT
D gene: -; J gene: TRBJ2-1; CDR3 length: 13; clone size: medium-sized; V gene: TRBV27; CDR3 protein: CASSLEVDGEQFF; CDR3 DNA: TGTGCCAGCAGTTTAGAGGTTGACGGCGAGCAGTTCTTC
D gene: -; J gene: TRBJ1-6; CDR3 length: 14; clone size: medium-sized; V gene: TRBV19; CDR3 protein: CASKRNSGGSPLHF; CDR3 DNA: TGTGCCAGTAAGAGAAACAGCGGGGGCTCACCCCTCCACTTT
D gene: -; J gene: TRBJ2-5; CDR3 length: 15; clone size: medium-sized; V gene: TRBV29-1; CDR3 protein: CSVEGPAPSQETQYF; CDR3 DNA: TGCAGCGTTGAAGGTCCAGCGCCGAGCCAAGAGACCCAGTACTTC
D gene: TRBD1; J gene: TRBJ2-1; CDR3 length: 14; clone size: medium-sized; V gene: TRBV29-1; CDR3 protein: CSARGQGPYNEQFF; CDR3 DNA: TGCAGCGCAAGGGGACAGGGGCCCTACAATGAGCAGTTCTTC
D gene: -; J gene: TRBJ2-1; CDR3 length: 15; clone size: many; V gene: TRBV5-1; CDR3 protein: CASSLATGELNEQFF; CDR3 DNA: TGCGCCAGCAGCTTGGCTACAGGTGAATTGAATGAGCAGTTCTTC
D gene: TRBD2; J gene: TRBJ2-7; CDR3 length: 16; clone size: many; V gene: TRBV10-1; CDR3 protein: CASSDPGTSGTYEQYF; CDR3 DNA: TGCGCCAGCAGTGACCCCGGGACTAGCGGTACCTACGAGCAGTACTTC
D gene: TRBD2; J gene: TRBJ2-1; CDR3 length: 14; clone size: many; V gene: TRBV7-9; CDR3 protein: CATPRPSGYNEQFF; CDR3 DNA: TGTGCCACCCCTAGACCTAGCGGGTACAATGAGCAGTTCTTC
D gene: TRBD2; J gene: TRBJ2-1; CDR3 length: 15; clone size: many; V gene: TRBV7-2; CDR3 protein: CASSTSGRSYNEQFF; CDR3 DNA: TGTGCCAGCAGCACTAGCGGGCGCTCCTACAATGAGCAGTTCTTC
D gene: -; J gene: TRBJ2-7; CDR3 length: 11; clone size: medium-sized; V gene: TRBV20-1; CDR3 protein: CSANHGYEQYF; CDR3 DNA: TGCAGTGCTAATCACGGGTACGAGCAGTACTTC
D gene: -; J gene: TRBJ1-4; CDR3 length: 12; clone size: -; V gene: TRBV29-1; CDR3 protein: CSVGGGSEKLFF; CDR3 DNA: TGCAGCGTTGGGGGGGGAAGTGAAAAACTGTTTTTT
D gene: -; J gene: TRBJ2-2; CDR3 length: 20; clone size: -; V gene: TRBV28; CDR3 protein: CASNFWTYGGRGLNAGELFF; CDR3 DNA: TGTGCCAGCAATTTTTGGACCTACGGGGGGCGCGGGTTAAATGCCGGGGAGCTGTTTTTT
D gene: TRBD2; J gene: TRBJ2-1; CDR3 length: 19; clone size: many; V gene: TRBV19; CDR3 protein: CASSPGLAGGRGWGNEQFF; CDR3 DNA: TGTGCCAGTAGCCCCGGACTAGCGGGAGGGCGAGGGTGGGGTAATGAGCAGTTCTTC
D gene: -; J gene: TRBJ1-5; CDR3 length: 18; clone size: many; V gene: TRBV7-8; CDR3 protein: CASSPGVVGREGNQPQHF; CDR3 DNA: TGTGCCAGCAGCCCAGGGGTGGTAGGGAGAGAGGGCAATCAGCCCCAGCATTTT
D gene: -; J gene: TRBJ2-5; CDR3 length: 12; clone size: -; V gene: TRBV30; CDR3 protein: CAWRGYQETQYF; CDR3 DNA: TGTGCCTGGAGGGGGTACCAAGAGACCCAGTACTTC
D gene: -; J gene: TRBJ1-5; CDR3 length: 13; clone size: -; V gene: TRBV30; CDR3 protein: CAWSVAGNQPQHF; CDR3 DNA: TGTGCCTGGAGTGTAGCCGGGAACCAGCCCCAGCATTTT
D gene: TRBD1; J gene: TRBJ2-7; CDR3 length: 14; clone size: medium-sized; V gene: TRBV5-1; CDR3 protein: CASSTQGAAYEQYF; CDR3 DNA: TGCGCCAGCAGCACCCAGGGGGCGGCCTACGAGCAGTACTTC
D gene: -; J gene: TRBJ2-2; CDR3 length: 14; clone size: -; V gene: TRBV9; CDR3 protein: CASSAQWITGELFF; CDR3 DNA: TGTGCCAGCAGCGCCCAATGGATCACCGGGGAGCTGTTTTTT
D gene: TRBD1; J gene: TRBJ2-5; CDR3 length: 14; clone size: many; V gene: TRBV7-2; CDR3 protein: CASSSTGPGETQYF; CDR3 DNA: TGTGCCAGCAGCTCGACAGGGCCAGGGGAGACCCAGTACTTC
D gene: -; J gene: TRBJ2-2; CDR3 length: 17; clone size: many; V gene: TRBV6-6; CDR3 protein: CASSYPELETNTGELFF; CDR3 DNA: TGTGCCAGCAGTTACCCCGAGCTGGAGACGAACACCGGGGAGCTGTTTTTT
D gene: TRBD1; J gene: TRBJ1-5; CDR3 length: 15; clone size: few; V gene: TRBV4-1; CDR3 protein: CASSQRQGKDQPQHF; CDR3 DNA: TGCGCCAGCAGCCAAAGACAGGGGAAGGATCAGCCCCAGCATTTT
D gene: TRBD2; J gene: TRBJ2-2; CDR3 length: 15; clone size: many; V gene: TRBV7-9; CDR3 protein: CASSLTSGSPGELFF; CDR3 DNA: TGTGCCAGCAGCCTGACTAGCGGGAGTCCCGGGGAGCTGTTTTTT
D gene: -; J gene: TRBJ2-1; CDR3 length: 16; clone size: medium-sized; V gene: TRBV7-9; CDR3 protein: CASSFLDEVDYNEQFF; CDR3 DNA: TGTGCCAGCAGCTTTCTCGATGAGGTTGACTACAATGAGCAGTTCTTC
D gene: -; J gene: TRBJ2-2; CDR3 length: 18; clone size: many; V gene: TRBV21-1; CDR3 protein: CASSKKWGTSGSPGELFF; CDR3 DNA: TGTGCCAGCAGCAAAAAATGGGGGACTAGCGGGAGTCCCGGGGAGCTGTTTTTT
D gene: -; J gene: TRBJ2-7; CDR3 length: 14; clone size: many; V gene: TRBV7-3; CDR3 protein: CASSLEPRGHEQYF; CDR3 DNA: TGTGCCAGCAGCTTAGAACCCAGGGGCCACGAGCAGTACTTC
D gene: -; J gene: TRBJ1-1; CDR3 length: 14; clone size: many; V gene: TRBV7-9; CDR3 protein: CASSFKAAGTEAFF; CDR3 DNA: TGTGCCAGCAGCTTTAAAGCTGCGGGCACTGAAGCTTTCTTT
D gene: -; J gene: TRBJ2-3; CDR3 length: 14; clone size: many; V gene: TRBV19; CDR3 protein: CASSMNRNTDTQYF; CDR3 DNA: TGTGCCAGTAGTATGAACCGGAACACAGATACGCAGTATTTT
D gene: -; J gene: TRBJ1-1; CDR3 length: 16; clone size: medium-sized; V gene: TRBV4-1; CDR3 protein: CASSPPTLTMNTEAFF; CDR3 DNA: TGCGCCAGCAGCCCGCCGACCCTAACCATGAACACTGAAGCTTTCTTT